Reported below is one T cell receptor (beta chain). At one end the junction does not follow the germline gene, possibly because of a read error. Measured with immunoSEQ multiplex PCR; TCRdb has only the in-frame clones, and not every one. The sample consists of roughly 230,000 clones, around 82% of them appearing once. Germline lookup yields CDR1 GTSNPN and CDR2 SVGIG (reference sequence). This CDR3 is built from 11 residues. The sample belongs to a study of blood T cell repertoires in COVID-19. Study in general: Acute and convalescent COVID-19 specimens originated in the United States, Italy and Spain.

Sequencing was done on a sample of peripheral blood. The receptor was isolated from a man aged 50 or older with active or convalescent COVID-19. The chain has TRBV30 and TRBJ2-3; weak D call: TRBD2 (6 bases). CDR3 coding DNA: TGTGCCTGGAGCACAGCGGGCGCCACGGTTTTT. Protein sequence: CAWSTAGATVF.